This T cell receptor (beta chain) was observed in a study of blood T cell repertoires in COVID-19. Study as a whole: Whether acute or convalescent, the COVID-19 samples came from the United States, Italy and Spain. PBMCs, B-cell-depleted T cells, or T cells provided the cDNA or gDNA that made up the material.

The authors' processing: Counts of nucleated cells, estimated from reference gene primer amplification, were obtained. Profiled with immunoSEQ multiplex PCR; TCRdb holds only in-frame clones, not every one. Clonal size and the V and J genes are those of that table, whereas D and trimming came from the DNA. This repertoire shows under 65,000 clones, roughly 88% found once; its top ten account for 5.5% to 6%. With V trimmed by 1 base and J by 7 bases, 1 base remained unmatched. CDR3 length: 14 amino acids. The V gene's germline CDR1 is SGHTA and CDR2 FQGNSA. Sequencing was performed on peripheral blood. The receptor's source is a woman in her sixties with acute or convalescent COVID-19. The chain is built from TRBV7-2 and TRBJ1-6; 7 nucleotides align to TRBD1. The CDR3 spells CASSLVTGNSPLHF. The CDR3 DNA is TGTGCCAGCAGCTTAGTGACAGGGAATTCACCCCTCCACTTT. Based on the CDR3 plus reference TRBV7-2 and TRBJ1-6, the full variable domain is GAGVSQSPSNKVTEKGKDVELRCDPISGHTALYWYRQSLGQGLEFLIYFQGNSAPDKSGLPSDRFSAERTGGSVSTLTIQRTQQEDSAVYLCASSLVTGNSPLHFGNGTRLTVT.